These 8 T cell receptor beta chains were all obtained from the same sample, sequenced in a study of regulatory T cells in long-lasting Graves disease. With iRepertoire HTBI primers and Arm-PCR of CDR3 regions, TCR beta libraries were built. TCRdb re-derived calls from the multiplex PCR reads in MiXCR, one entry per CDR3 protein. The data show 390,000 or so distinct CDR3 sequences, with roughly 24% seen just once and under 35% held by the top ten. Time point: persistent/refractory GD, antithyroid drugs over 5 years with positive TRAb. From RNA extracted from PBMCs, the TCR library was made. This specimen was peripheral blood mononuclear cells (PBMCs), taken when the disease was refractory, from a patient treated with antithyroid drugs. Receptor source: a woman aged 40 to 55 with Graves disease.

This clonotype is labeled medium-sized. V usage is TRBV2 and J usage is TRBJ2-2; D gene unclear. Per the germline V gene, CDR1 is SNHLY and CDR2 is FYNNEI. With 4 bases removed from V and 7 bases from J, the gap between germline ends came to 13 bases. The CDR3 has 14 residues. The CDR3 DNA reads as TGTGCCAGCAGTGCAAAGGGCCAAGACGGGGAGCTGTTTTTT. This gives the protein CASSAKGQDGELFF.

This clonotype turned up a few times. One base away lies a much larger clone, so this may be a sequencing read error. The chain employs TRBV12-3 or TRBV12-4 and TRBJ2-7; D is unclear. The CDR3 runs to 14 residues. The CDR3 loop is CASSLGDGPYEQCF. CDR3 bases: TGTGCCAGCAGTTTAGGCGACGGACCCTACGAGCAGTGCTTC.

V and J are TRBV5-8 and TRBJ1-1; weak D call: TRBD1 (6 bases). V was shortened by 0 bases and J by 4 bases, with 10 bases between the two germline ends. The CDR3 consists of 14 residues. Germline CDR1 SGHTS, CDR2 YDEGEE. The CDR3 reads CASSLDRASTEAFF. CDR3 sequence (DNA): TGTGCCAGCAGCTTGGACAGGGCCAGCACTGAAGCTTTCTTT. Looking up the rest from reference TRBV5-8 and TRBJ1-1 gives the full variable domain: EAGVTQSPTHLIKTRGQQATLRCSPISGHTSVYWYQQALGLGLQFLLWYDEGEERNRGNFPPRFSGRQFPNYSSELNVNALELEDSALYLCASSLDRASTEAFFGQGTRLTVV.

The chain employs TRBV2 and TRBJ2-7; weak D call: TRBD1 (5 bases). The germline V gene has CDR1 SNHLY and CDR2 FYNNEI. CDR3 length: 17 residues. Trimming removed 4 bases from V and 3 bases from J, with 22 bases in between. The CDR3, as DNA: TGTGCCAGCAGTGCTCAAATCCTGGACAACCTCTTCTACGAGCAGTACTTC. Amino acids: CASSAQILDNLFYEQYF.

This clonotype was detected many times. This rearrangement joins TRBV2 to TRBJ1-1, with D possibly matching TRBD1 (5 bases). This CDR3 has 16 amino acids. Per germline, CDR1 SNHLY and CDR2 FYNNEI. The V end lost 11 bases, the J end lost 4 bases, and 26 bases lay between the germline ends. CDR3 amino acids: CADIGLGDGGGTEAFF. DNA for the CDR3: TGTGCCGACATAGGCCTCGGGGACGGGGGAGGCACTGAAGCTTTCTTT. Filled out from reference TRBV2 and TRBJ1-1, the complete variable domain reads EPEVTQTPSHQVTQMGQEVILRCVPISNHLYFYWYRQILGQKVEFLVSFYNNEISEKSEIFDDQFSVERPDGSNFTLKIRSTKLEDSAMYFCADIGLGDGGGTEAFFGQGTRLTVV.

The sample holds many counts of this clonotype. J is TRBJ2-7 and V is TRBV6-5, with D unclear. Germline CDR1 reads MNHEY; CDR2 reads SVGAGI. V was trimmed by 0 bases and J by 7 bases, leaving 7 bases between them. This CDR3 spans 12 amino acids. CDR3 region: CASSYSLGEQYF. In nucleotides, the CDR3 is TGTGCCAGCAGTTACTCGTTGGGAGAGCAGTACTTC.

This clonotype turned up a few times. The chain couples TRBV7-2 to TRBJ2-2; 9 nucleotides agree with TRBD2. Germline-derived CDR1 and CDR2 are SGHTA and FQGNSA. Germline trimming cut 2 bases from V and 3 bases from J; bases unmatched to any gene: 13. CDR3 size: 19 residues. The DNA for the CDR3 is TGTGCCAGCAGCTTAAGCATAGCGGGAGTGATCTCATACACCGGGGAGCTGTTTTTT. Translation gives CASSLSIAGVISYTGELFF.

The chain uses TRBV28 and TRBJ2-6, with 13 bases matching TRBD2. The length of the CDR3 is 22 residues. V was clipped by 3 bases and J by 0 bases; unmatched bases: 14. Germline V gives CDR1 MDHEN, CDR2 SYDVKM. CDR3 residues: CASSFLWWTSGSRDSGANVLTF. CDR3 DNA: TGTGCCAGCAGTTTTCTTTGGTGGACTAGCGGGAGCAGGGACTCTGGGGCCAACGTCCTGACTTTC.